A single sample gave rise to the 19 T cell receptor beta chains below, sequenced in a study of identifying expanded T cells in peripheral blood. Produced via immunoSEQ multiplex PCR; TCRdb's table is partial and in-frame only. Of around 57,000 clones listed, about 87% are singletons. The sequencing input was blood. The source of these receptors is a person between 18 and 75 years old in good health.

The rearrangement links TRBV27 to TRBJ1-6; D is perhaps TRBD1 (5 bases). Per the germline V gene, CDR1 is MNHEY and CDR2 is SMNVEV (reference sequence). Trimming removed 6 bases at V and 8 bases at J, with 14 bases between. This CDR3 has 14 residues. Here the CDR3 reads CASSPGTSHSPLHF. The CDR3 region has the DNA TGTGCCAGCAGCCCCGGGACGTCTCATTCACCCCTCCACTTT.

V is TRBV5-6 and J is TRBJ2-7, with 7 bases that match TRBD1. The V gene's germline CDR1 is SGHDT and CDR2 YYEEEE. The ends lost 3 bases at V and 2 bases at J; junction bases unmatched: 5. The CDR3 runs to 14 residues. This CDR3 is CASSSTGAAYEQYF. CDR3 sequence (DNA): TGTGCCAGCAGCTCCACAGGGGCCGCCTACGAGCAGTACTTC.

The chain links TRBV6-4 to TRBJ1-1, with TRBD1 identical over 11 bases. CDR3 length: 15 residues. CDR1 and CDR2 (germline): MRHNA, SNTAGT. The V and J ends lost 4 bases and 2 bases, in that order; junction bases with no gene match: 3. The CDR3 loop reads CASSVGTGGNTEAFF. The CDR3 nucleotides read TGTGCCAGCAGTGTCGGGACAGGGGGAAACACTGAAGCTTTCTTT.

V usage is TRBV29-1 and J usage is TRBJ2-7; no definite D call. The germline V and J ends were trimmed by 4 bases and 2 bases, with 6 bases remaining between them. This CDR3 has 11 amino acids. CDR1 and CDR2 (germline): SQVTM, ANQGSEA. In DNA form, the CDR3 reads TGCAGCGTTGGGGATACCTACGAGCAGTACTTC. Translated, it gives CSVGDTYEQYF.

The chain combines TRBV9 with TRBJ1-6; a possible D gene is TRBD1 (6 bases). The CDR3 covers 14 residues. The V end lost 4 bases, the J end lost 5 bases, and 10 bases lay between the germline ends. CDR1 and CDR2 from the germline V gene are SGDLS and YYNGEE. The CDR3 region is CASSSTGNNSPLHF. The CDR3 DNA sequence: TGTGCCAGCAGCTCGACAGGTAATAATTCACCCCTCCACTTT.

This chain uses TRBV15 with TRBJ1-1; no clear D. V dropped 3 bases and J dropped 1 base, with 6 bases sitting between them. This CDR3 has 13 residues. Germline V gives CDR1 LNHNV, CDR2 YYDKDF (reference sequence). The CDR3 DNA sequence: TGTGCCACCAGCAGCCTGGAGAACACTGAAGCTTTCTTT. It yields the protein CATSSLENTEAFF.

This rearrangement joins TRBV5-4 to TRBJ2-3, with D possibly matching TRBD1 (6 bases). V was shortened by 2 bases and J by 1 base, with 11 bases between the two germline ends. The germline CDR1 and CDR2 sequences are SGHNT and YYREEE (reference sequence). The CDR3 loop spans 15 amino acids. The CDR3, as DNA: TGTGCCAGCAGCTTAGGGAACAGGGGCACAGATACGCAGTATTTT. The encoded protein is CASSLGNRGTDTQYF.

The chain uses TRBV4-3 and TRBJ2-3; D assignment may be TRBD1 or TRBD2 (5 bases each). The CDR3 is made up of 15 amino acids. Looked up from germline, CDR1 is LGHNA and CDR2 is YSLEER. The ends were cut back, 5 bases at V and 0 bases at J, with 12 bases in the middle. CDR3 coding DNA: TGCGCCAGCAGCAGGGGAGCTACTAGCACAGATACGCAGTATTTT. It specifies CASSRGATSTDTQYF.

The rearrangement uses TRBV7-3 and TRBJ2-3, with 8 bases that match TRBD1. The CDR3 sequence is 14 residues long. With 5 bases clipped from V and 3 bases from J, the junction kept 4 bases outside the gene matches. Germline V gene lookup returns CDR1 SGHTA and CDR2 FQGTGA. The CDR3 DNA follows: TGTGCCAGCAGCGACAGGGGAGCGACAGATACGCAGTATTTT. It specifies CASSDRGATDTQYF. The full variable domain, in which reference TRBV7-3 and TRBJ2-3 provide the parts outside the CDR3, is GAGVSQTPSNKVTEKGKYVELRCDPISGHTALYWYRQSLGQGPEFLIYFQGTGAADDSGLPNDRFFAVRPEGSVSTLKIQRTERGDSAVYLCASSDRGATDTQYFGPGTRLTVL.

This chain joins TRBV5-1 and TRBJ2-1; D perhaps matches TRBD1 (6 bases). Trimming stripped 0 bases from V and 8 bases from J, with 6 bases between. Germline V CDR1 and CDR2: SGHRS, YFSETQ. The CDR3 consists of 12 residues. The CDR3: CASSLGGHEQFF. The DNA of the CDR3 is TGCGCCAGCAGCTTGGGGGGGCATGAGCAGTTCTTC.

This chain links TRBV7-9 with TRBJ2-5; D remains ambiguous. V dropped 5 bases and J dropped 7 bases, with 14 bases sitting between them. The CDR3 loop spans 13 amino acids. Germline CDR1 and CDR2: SEHNR and FQNEAQ (reference sequence). The CDR3 DNA reads TGTGCCAGCAGCGGCGGCCAGGAGAGGACCCAGTACTTC. Its translation: CASSGGQERTQYF.

The chain joins TRBV6-4 to TRBJ2-1, with 10 bases that match TRBD2. The germline gives CDR1 MRHNA, CDR2 SNTAGT. This CDR3 spans 15 amino acids. The V segment lost 0 bases and the J segment 6 bases; nucleotides outside the gene matches: 2. CDR3 sequence reads: CASSDSAGGPNEQFF. The CDR3 region has the DNA TGTGCCAGCAGTGACTCAGCGGGGGGGCCCAATGAGCAGTTCTTC.

V is TRBV7-2 and J is TRBJ2-3, with D perhaps matching TRBD2 (6 bases). V lost 5 bases and J lost 3, with 15 bases in between. This CDR3 has 15 amino acids. The germline V gene has CDR1 SGHTA and CDR2 FQGNSA. The CDR3 region is CASSLLGLATDTQYF. In DNA form, the CDR3 reads TGTGCCAGCAGCCTGCTGGGGCTAGCGACAGATACGCAGTATTTT.

This sequence joins TRBV4-3 and TRBJ2-1; D not certain. This CDR3 comprises 14 residues. Trimming removed 3 bases at V and 5 bases at J, with 11 bases between. Germline V gene data show CDR1 as LGHNA and CDR2 as YSLEER. CDR3 DNA sequence: TGCGCCAGCAGCCAGGTGGGCAGAAACAATGAGCAGTTCTTC. It encodes CASSQVGRNNEQFF.

This chain uses TRBV4-3 with TRBJ2-6, with no clear D. Trimming took 2 bases from V and 4 from J, leaving 12 bases between them. The CDR3 is made up of 16 amino acids. Germline values: CDR1 LGHNA, CDR2 YSLEER. The CDR3 DNA is TGCGCCAGCAGCCAATCCATCGGTACGGGGGCCAACGTCCTGACTTTC. This translates into CASSQSIGTGANVLTF.

This chain joins TRBV4-1 and TRBJ1-5; tentatively, D is TRBD1 (5 bases). Trimming stripped 4 bases from V and 6 bases from J, with 13 bases between. The CDR3 extends over 14 amino acids. Germline loops: CDR1 MGHRA, CDR2 YSYEKL. For the CDR3, the DNA is TGCGCCAGCAGCCCCCCCGGCAGGGTTCAGCCCCAGCATTTT. This codes for CASSPPGRVQPQHF.

V and J are TRBV4-2 and TRBJ2-7; 10 bases are a match to TRBD2. Germline V gene data show CDR1 as LGHNA and CDR2 as YNFKEQ. The CDR3 is made up of 17 amino acids. V lost 0 bases to trimming and J lost 0 bases; unmatched junction nucleotides: 5. The chain's CDR3 is CASSQDEPSGSSYEQYF. The CDR3, as DNA: TGTGCCAGCAGCCAAGATGAACCTAGCGGGAGCTCCTACGAGCAGTACTTC.

V usage is TRBV9 and J usage is TRBJ1-6, with D maybe TRBD1 (5 bases). Per the germline V gene, CDR1 is SGDLS and CDR2 is YYNGEE. V was trimmed by 0 bases and J by 8 bases, leaving 9 bases between them. CDR3 length: 14 amino acids. CDR3 sequence (DNA): TGTGCCAGCAGCGTAGGCCCCAGGGATTCACCCCTCCACTTT. Encoded protein: CASSVGPRDSPLHF.

The genes are TRBV30 and TRBJ1-3; D is uncertain. The CDR3 is 12 amino acids. Deletions cut 5 bases from V and 4 bases from J, with 9 bases between. In germline, CDR1 is GTSNPN, CDR2 SVGIG (reference sequence). CDR3 amino acids: CAWAGTGNTIYF. CDR3 nucleotides: TGTGCCTGGGCTGGTACCGGAAACACCATATATTTT.